A single sample gave rise to the 18 T cell receptor beta chains below, sequenced in a study of cytomegalovirus exposure and HLA in healthy donors. Clones were sequenced by immunoSEQ multiplex PCR, and TCRdb holds only the in-frame ones, with some missing. The sample gives about 220,000 clones, about 90% of which show up once; more than 1% is in the top ten. The sequencing input was PBMCs. These receptors came from a woman between 18 and 30 years old in good health and CMV-seronegative.

This clone appeared once. This chain joins TRBV6-1 and TRBJ2-3; TRBD2 aligns across 10 bases. V was pared by 0 bases and J by 2 bases, with 5 bases of the junction left unmatched. Germline loops: CDR1 MNHNS, CDR2 SASEGT. The CDR3 runs 17 residues. Here the CDR3 reads CASSEATSGIYTDTQYF. CDR3 sequence (DNA): TGTGCCAGCAGTGAAGCTACTAGCGGGATTTACACAGATACGCAGTATTTT.

The chain joins TRBV5-4 to TRBJ2-7; 8 nucleotides agree with TRBD2. Trimming cost V 4 bases and J 5 bases; bases outside gene matches: 8. Germline lookup yields CDR1 SGHNT and CDR2 YYREEE (reference sequence). This CDR3 spans 14 amino acids. The CDR3 nucleotides are TGTGCCAGCAGCCTCGGCAGCGGGAGTGACGAGCAGTACTTC. This sequence encodes CASSLGSGSDEQYF.

A remark on this clone: The germline gene is not matched at one end of the junction; a read error may be the cause. The rearrangement joins TRBV7-8 to TRBJ2-7; D not certain. This CDR3 spans 13 amino acids. Germline-derived CDR1 and CDR2 are SGHVS and FQNEAQ. CDR3 nucleotide sequence: TGTGCCAGCAGCCACTCCCGGTCCTTCGAGCAGTACTTC. This sequence encodes CASSHSRSFEQYF.

The V gene is TRBV9, the J gene TRBJ1-6; a weak D match, TRBD1 (5 bases). V was clipped by 7 bases and J by 10 bases, with 12 bases between them. Per germline, CDR1 SGDLS and CDR2 YYNGEE. This CDR3 has 12 residues. The CDR3 spells CASGSGESPLHF. CDR3 DNA: TGTGCCAGCGGTTCGGGGGAATCACCCCTCCACTTT.

This rearrangement joins TRBV30 to TRBJ1-5; D gene ambiguous. Trimming took off 5 bases at V and 2 bases at J, with 7 bases between the two ends. The CDR3 contains 12 residues. The germline CDR1 and CDR2 sequences are GTSNPN and SVGIG (reference sequence). The CDR3 nucleotides read TGTGCCTGGGGCTTGGGCAATCAGCCCCAGCATTTT. It codes for CAWGLGNQPQHF.

The genes are TRBV21-1 and TRBJ2-7; whether TRBD2, the table's D call, matches the DNA was not checked. TRBV21-1 is described as a pseudogene. This CDR3 has 15 residues. The CDR3, as DNA: TGTGCCAGCAGCAAAAATTCCCCGGCCGTGGAGGAGCAGTACTTC. Translated, it gives CASSKNSPAVEEQYF.

The chain couples TRBV29-1 to TRBJ1-4; possible D gene TRBD1, 6 bases. From germline, CDR1 is SQVTM and CDR2 ANQGSEA. This CDR3 is 16 amino acids long. V lost 3 bases and J 6 bases, leaving 20 bases between the germline ends. CDR3 sequence: CSVEGDEGVGDEKLFF. In DNA form, the CDR3 reads TGCAGCGTTGAGGGGGATGAGGGGGTAGGGGATGAAAAACTGTTTTTT. Full variable domain (outside the CDR3, taken from reference TRBV29-1 and TRBJ1-4): SAVISQKPSRDICQRGTSLTIQCQVDSQVTMMFWYRQQPGQSLTLIATANQGSEATYESGFVIDKFPISRPNLTFSTLTVSNMSPEDSSIYLCSVEGDEGVGDEKLFFGSGTQLSVL.

This sequence joins TRBV5-4 and TRBJ1-2, with 8 bases that match TRBD1. The germline CDR1 and CDR2 sequences are SGHNT and YYREEE (reference sequence). With 4 bases clipped from V and 2 bases from J, the junction kept 7 bases outside the gene matches. CDR3 length equals 15 residues. The CDR3, as DNA: TGTGCCAGCAGCGGCGTCGGACAGGGCAACTATGGCTACACCTTC. This gives the protein CASSGVGQGNYGYTF.

The chain joins TRBV7-9 to TRBJ2-2, with D perhaps TRBD1 (5 bases). The CDR3 covers 15 residues. V was clipped by 6 bases and J by 5 bases, with 16 bases between them. The germline CDR1 and CDR2 sequences are SEHNR and FQNEAQ (reference sequence). Here the CDR3 DNA reads TGTGCCAGCAGGGACCCAGGGTTGAGGACCGGGGAGCTGTTTTTT. Translation: CASRDPGLRTGELFF. Combining the CDR3 with reference TRBV7-9 and TRBJ2-2 gives the whole variable domain DTGVSQNPRHKITKRGQNVTFRCDPISEHNRLYWYRQTLGQGPEFLTYFQNEAQLEKSRLLSDRFSAERPKGSFSTLEIQRTEQGDSAMYLCASRDPGLRTGELFFGEGSRLTVL.

This chain links TRBV7-2 with TRBJ2-7; D is ambiguous. The V end was cut by 4 bases, the J end by 3 bases, with 7 bases between. The CDR3 loop spans 12 amino acids. Germline V gives CDR1 SGHTA, CDR2 FQGNSA. The CDR3 is CASSSNGYEQYF. Here the CDR3 DNA reads TGTGCCAGCAGCTCAAACGGCTACGAGCAGTACTTC.

This chain connects TRBV30 to TRBJ2-2; D is ambiguous. The CDR3 extends over 15 amino acids. Per germline, CDR1 GTSNPN and CDR2 SVGIG (reference sequence). Trimming shortened V by 0 bases and J by 4 bases, and 12 bases separated the two germline ends. The CDR3 sequence is CAWSVSPLLTGELFF. The CDR3 nucleotides read TGTGCCTGGAGTGTTTCCCCCCTTCTCACCGGGGAGCTGTTTTTT.

V is TRBV6-6 and J is TRBJ2-7; D is possibly TRBD2 (5 bases). Germline V CDR1 and CDR2: MNHNY, SVGAGI (reference sequence). The CDR3 runs 14 residues. Trimming left V 7 bases short and J 0 bases short, with 13 bases between. CDR3 coding DNA: TGTGCCAGCAATGACTATTCTGTCTCCTACGAGCAGTACTTC. This codes for CASNDYSVSYEQYF.

The CDR3 DNA sequence: TGTGCCGGCCGGGCGGGAGTATACCAAGAGACCCAGTACTTC. Amino acids: CAGRAGVYQETQYF. The chain recombines TRBV2 with TRBJ2-5; 7 bases are shared with TRBD2. With V trimmed by 11 bases and J by 0 bases, 9 bases remained unmatched. The germline gives CDR1 SNHLY, CDR2 FYNNEI. This CDR3 contains 14 residues.

This rearrangement joins TRBV2 to TRBJ2-7; the D gene is possibly TRBD2 (7 bases). The CDR3 loop spans 14 amino acids. The ends were cut back, 1 base at V and 6 bases at J, with 13 bases in the middle. Germline values: CDR1 SNHLY, CDR2 FYNNEI. The CDR3 DNA is TGTGCCAGCAGTGAAGGGTCCGGGGGGCTCGAGCAGTACTTC. It is translated as CASSEGSGGLEQYF.

The V gene is TRBV7-2, the J gene TRBJ2-2, with 13 bases aligning to TRBD2. V trimming: 0 bases; J trimming: 4 bases; junction bases outside the gene matches: 5. This CDR3 contains 18 residues. CDR1 and CDR2 (germline): SGHTA, FQGNSA. DNA of the CDR3: TGTGCCAGCAGCTTAGCCCGACTAGCGGGAGGAATCACCGGGGAGCTGTTTTTT. Its protein product is CASSLARLAGGITGELFF.

This chain connects TRBV6-6 to TRBJ1-5; D not resolved. This CDR3 contains 14 residues. The V end lost 2 bases, the J end lost 4 bases, and 9 bases lay between the germline ends. CDR1 and CDR2 (germline): MNHNY, SVGAGI (reference sequence). The CDR3 here is CASSYTAGNQPQHF. The CDR3 DNA follows: TGTGCCAGCAGTTACACGGCGGGTAATCAGCCCCAGCATTTT.

This chain links TRBV7-6 with TRBJ2-1; the match to TRBD2 covers 9 bases. J lost 5 bases, V lost 1 base, and 3 bases had no gene match. This CDR3 is built from 15 residues. Germline V lookup: CDR1 SGHVS, CDR2 FNYEAQ. CDR3 protein: CASSLGLAEHNEQFF. DNA of the CDR3: TGTGCCAGCAGCTTAGGACTAGCGGAGCACAATGAGCAGTTCTTC.

This clone occurred once. J is TRBJ1-1 and V is TRBV10-3; TRBD1 aligns across 7 bases. Germline CDR1 is ENHRY and CDR2 is SYGVKD. The CDR3 sequence is 14 residues long. V lost 2 bases and J lost 9; bases outside the gene matches: 9. The CDR3 coding sequence is TGTGCCATCAGTGAGACTAGGGGACAGTTAAAAGCTTTCTTT. Translated, it gives CAISETRGQLKAFF.